Presented here are 4 T cell receptor beta chains from one specimen sequenced in a study of beta chain features in type 1 diabetes. General study findings and limits: A moderate, significant TCRB CDR3 shortening appeared in type 1 diabetes across four CD4+ subsets.

Sequencing targeted expressed TCRB transcripts, as all isolated RNA had been reverse transcribed. TCRdb keeps only in-frame clones here, not all; method: immunoSEQ multiplex PCR. The repertoire consists of 600,000 or so clones, with over 13% occurring once and the leading ten covering approximately 0.043%. What these receptors recognize is not known. Sequences were obtained from naive CD4+ T cells from blood. The source of these receptors is a man aged 18 to 30 with type 1 diabetes.

This clone was counted only a few times. The chain employs TRBV11-2 and TRBJ2-3; unclear D gene. The CDR3 length is 14 residues. Trimming removed 1 base at V and 6 bases at J, with 11 bases between. CDR1 and CDR2 (germline): SGHAT, FQNNGV. CDR3 region: CASSLVFSRDTQYF. CDR3 bases: TGTGCCAGCAGCTTAGTTTTTAGTCGCGATACGCAGTATTTT.

A note on this clone: Other DNA sequences in the sample encode the same CDR3. The chain recombines TRBV30 with TRBJ2-7, with unresolved D. The CDR3 totals 10 residues. CDR1 is GTSNPN, CDR2 SVGIG, per germline (reference sequence). The CDR3 spells CAWGSYEQYF. In nucleotides, the CDR3 is TGTGCTTGGGGCTCCTACGAGCAGTACTTC.

The gene calls are TRBV30 and TRBJ2-1; possibly TRBD2 for D (5 bases). The CDR3 spans 15 residues. The germline CDR1 and CDR2 sequences are GTSNPN and SVGIG (reference sequence). Trimming pared 0 bases from V and 7 bases from J, leaving 16 bases between. This chain's CDR3 is CAWSVFLAPSNEQFF. The CDR3 coding sequence is TGTGCCTGGAGTGTTTTCCTAGCACCGTCGAATGAGCAGTTCTTC.

V gene TRBV6-1 combines with J gene TRBJ1-2; 8 bases match TRBD1. The CDR3 loop spans 14 amino acids. Germline V gene data show CDR1 as MNHNS and CDR2 as SASEGT. J lost 6 bases, V lost 7 bases, and 10 bases had no gene match. CDR3 bases: TGTGCCAGCATCCCCTGGACAGGGTCCGATGGCTACACCTTC. This gives the protein CASIPWTGSDGYTF.